The 13 T cell receptor beta chains given below trace back to one sample, sequenced in a study of blood T cell repertoires in COVID-19. Sequenced by immunoSEQ multiplex PCR; TCRdb stores in-frame clones only, minus some. There are about 45,000 clones in the sample; nearly 90% occur only once, and 6.2% lies in the top ten. Material for sequencing was peripheral blood. The receptors shown here come from a human donor in a cohort sampled during active COVID-19.

The chain joins TRBV9 to TRBJ2-1; tentatively, D is TRBD2 (5 bases). The CDR3 extends over 14 amino acids. V lost 0 bases and J 6 bases, leaving 10 bases between the germline ends. From germline, CDR1 is SGDLS and CDR2 YYNGEE. CDR3 DNA: TGTGCCAGCAGCGTAGGAGGGTCGGTCAATGAGCAGTTCTTC. Translated: CASSVGGSVNEQFF.

This rearrangement joins TRBV5-1 to TRBJ2-5, with TRBD2 as a possible D gene (5 bases). This CDR3 region has 15 residues. Per germline, CDR1 SGHRS and CDR2 YFSETQ. V was shortened by 0 bases and J by 2 bases, with 11 bases between the two germline ends. CDR3 coding DNA: TGCGCCAGCAGCTTGGCAGCTCGGGAACAAGAGACCCAGTACTTC. Residues: CASSLAAREQETQYF.

V and J are TRBV18 and TRBJ2-5, with D possibly TRBD1 on 6 matching bases. This CDR3 region has 13 residues. The ends were cut back, 6 bases at V and 4 bases at J, with 12 bases in the middle. Looked up from germline, CDR1 is KGHSH and CDR2 is LQKENI. CDR3 in DNA: TGTGCCAGCTCGCCCACAGGGCGAGAGACCCAGTACTTC. Its protein product is CASSPTGRETQYF.

The chain employs TRBV5-8 and TRBJ2-7; D not certain. The V end lost 4 bases, the J end lost 2 bases, and 13 bases lay between the germline ends. This CDR3 is 14 amino acids long. The germline V gene encodes CDR1 SGHTS and CDR2 YDEGEE. The CDR3 spells CASSLHAGPYEQYF. The CDR3 DNA is TGTGCCAGCAGCCTGCATGCAGGCCCCTACGAGCAGTACTTC.

The rearrangement links TRBV9 to TRBJ2-7; D is unresolved. Trimming shortened V by 0 bases and J by 1 base, and 5 bases separated the two germline ends. In germline, CDR1 is SGDLS, CDR2 YYNGEE. The CDR3 length is 13 residues. CDR3 bases: TGTGCCAGCAGCGTAGATCAATCCTACGAGCAGTACTTC. Translation gives CASSVDQSYEQYF.

This clone appeared once. The rearrangement joins TRBV5-1 to TRBJ2-5, with D hard to call. V shed 0 bases and J shed 3 bases, with 9 bases lying between them. This CDR3 comprises 14 residues. CDR1 and CDR2 (germline): SGHRS, YFSETQ. CDR3 in DNA: TGCGCCAGCAGCTTGGTAGTCAGGAAAGAGACCCAGTACTTC. Translating it yields CASSLVVRKETQYF. Filled out from reference TRBV5-1 and TRBJ2-5, the complete variable domain reads KAGVTQTPRYLIKTRGQQVTLSCSPISGHRSVSWYQQTPGQGLQFLFEYFSETQRNKGNFPGRFSGRQFSNSRSEMNVSTLELGDSALYLCASSLVVRKETQYFGPGTRLLVL.

The J gene is TRBJ1-2, the V gene TRBV28, with 8 positions matching TRBD1. CDR1 MDHEN and CDR2 SYDVKM come from the germline V gene. With V trimmed by 10 bases and J by 3 bases, 25 bases remained unmatched. The CDR3 spans 19 residues. DNA for the CDR3: TGTGCCACCAGGGGGCCTCACTCAATTTCCTCGCCCACCCACTATGGCTACACCTTC. This codes for CATRGPHSISSPTHYGYTF.

This chain uses TRBV7-2 with TRBJ2-7; tentatively, D is TRBD2 (6 bases). Germline values: CDR1 SGHTA, CDR2 FQGNSA. The CDR3 has 13 residues. The V end lost 5 bases, the J end lost 7 bases, and 15 bases lay between the germline ends. The CDR3 loop is CASSAGTLKEQYF. CDR3 bases: TGTGCCAGCAGCGCCGGGACTCTCAAAGAGCAGTACTTC.

The V call is TRBV7-6, the J call TRBJ2-4; 10 positions match TRBD1. V lost 5 bases, J lost 5 bases, and 3 bases stayed unmatched. Germline assignment: CDR1 SGHVS and CDR2 FNYEAQ. This CDR3 spans 14 amino acids. The CDR3 DNA sequence: TGTGCCAGCAGCCCGGGGACAGGGGAAAACATTCAGTACTTC. Translation gives CASSPGTGENIQYF.

This chain joins TRBV2 and TRBJ2-1, with TRBD2 identical over 8 bases. This CDR3 region has 17 residues. V was pared by 5 bases and J by 6 bases, with 15 bases of the junction left unmatched. CDR1 is SNHLY, CDR2 FYNNEI, per germline. Here the CDR3 reads CASSPRGREVFSNEQFF. DNA for the CDR3: TGTGCCAGCAGTCCCCGCGGGCGGGAGGTGTTTAGCAATGAGCAGTTCTTC.

The rearrangement joins TRBV29-1 to TRBJ1-5, with 8 bases matching TRBD1. Germline V CDR1 and CDR2: SQVTM, ANQGSEA. The junction had 10 bases not matched to a gene; V was cut back by 6 bases and J by 9 bases. The CDR3 has 13 amino acids. The CDR3 nucleotides read TGCAGCGTGGGGACAGGCGATGGCGGGCCCCAGCATTTT. This sequence encodes CSVGTGDGGPQHF. The full variable domain, its missing parts supplied by reference TRBV29-1 and TRBJ1-5, is SAVISQKPSRDICQRGTSLTIQCQVDSQVTMMFWYRQQPGQSLTLIATANQGSEATYESGFVIDKFPISRPNLTFSTLTVSNMSPEDSSIYLCSVGTGDGGPQHFGDGTRLSIL.

The chain couples TRBV5-1 to TRBJ2-5, with 8 bases fitting TRBD2. J gave up 1 base and V 6 bases, and 5 bases lay outside the gene matches. CDR1 and CDR2 from the germline V gene are SGHRS and YFSETQ. This CDR3 contains 14 residues. Here the CDR3 reads CASNSGSSQETQYF. The CDR3 DNA sequence: TGCGCCAGCAACAGCGGGAGTTCCCAAGAGACCCAGTACTTC.

The chain is built from TRBV19 and TRBJ2-7; D is perhaps TRBD1 (6 bases). Trimming stripped 4 bases from V and 4 bases from J, with 17 bases between. The CDR3 spans 15 residues. The germline gives CDR1 LNHDA, CDR2 SQIVND (reference sequence). CDR3 nucleotides: TGTGCCAGTAGTAGGGGGCAGCAGAGGGGGTACGAGCAGTACTTC. Translated: CASSRGQQRGYEQYF. Full variable domain (missing parts from reference TRBV19 and TRBJ2-7): DGGITQSPKYLFRKEGQNVTLSCEQNLNHDAMYWYRQDPGQGLRLIYYSQIVNDFQKGDIAEGYSVSREKKESFPLTVTSAQKNPTAFYLCASSRGQQRGYEQYFGPGTRLTVT.